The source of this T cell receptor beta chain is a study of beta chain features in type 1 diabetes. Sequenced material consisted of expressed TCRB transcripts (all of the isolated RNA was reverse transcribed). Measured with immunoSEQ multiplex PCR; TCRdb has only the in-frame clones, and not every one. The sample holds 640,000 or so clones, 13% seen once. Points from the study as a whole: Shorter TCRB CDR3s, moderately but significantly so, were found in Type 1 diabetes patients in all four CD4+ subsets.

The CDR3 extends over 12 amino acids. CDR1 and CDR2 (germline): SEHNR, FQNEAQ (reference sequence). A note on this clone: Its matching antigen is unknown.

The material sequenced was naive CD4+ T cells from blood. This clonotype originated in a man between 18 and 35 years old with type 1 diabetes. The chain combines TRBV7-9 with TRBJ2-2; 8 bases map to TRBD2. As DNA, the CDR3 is TGTTTAGCGGGGAGGAACACCGGGGAGCTGTTTTTT. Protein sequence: CLAGRNTGELFF.